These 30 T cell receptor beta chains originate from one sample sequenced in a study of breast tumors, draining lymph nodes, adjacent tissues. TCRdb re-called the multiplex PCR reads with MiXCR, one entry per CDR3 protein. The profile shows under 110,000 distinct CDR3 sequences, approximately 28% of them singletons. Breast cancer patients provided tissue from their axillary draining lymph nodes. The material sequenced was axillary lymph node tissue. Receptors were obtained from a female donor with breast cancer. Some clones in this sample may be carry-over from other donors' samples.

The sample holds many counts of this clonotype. CDR3 region: CASSPSAGDGYTF. The DNA of the CDR3 is TGTGCCAGCTCACCAAGCGCAGGGGATGGCTACACCTTC. The chain uses TRBV18 and TRBJ1-2; the D gene is possibly TRBD1 (6 bases). V was clipped by 2 bases and J by 6 bases, with 10 bases between them. Germline V lookup: CDR1 KGHSH, CDR2 LQKENI. CDR3 length equals 13 residues.

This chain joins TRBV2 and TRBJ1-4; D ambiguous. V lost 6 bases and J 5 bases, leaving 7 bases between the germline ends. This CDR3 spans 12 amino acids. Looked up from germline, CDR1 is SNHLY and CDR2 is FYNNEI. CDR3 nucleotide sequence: TGTGCCAGCAGGGCCGAAAATGAAAAACTGTTTTTT. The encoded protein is CASRAENEKLFF.

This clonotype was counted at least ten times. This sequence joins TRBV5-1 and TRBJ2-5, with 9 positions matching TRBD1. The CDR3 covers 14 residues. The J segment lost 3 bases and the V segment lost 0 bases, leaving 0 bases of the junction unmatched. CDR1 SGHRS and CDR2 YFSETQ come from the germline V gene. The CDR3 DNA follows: TGCGCCAGCAGCTTGGGGACAGGGGAAGAGACCCAGTACTTC. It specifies CASSLGTGEETQYF.

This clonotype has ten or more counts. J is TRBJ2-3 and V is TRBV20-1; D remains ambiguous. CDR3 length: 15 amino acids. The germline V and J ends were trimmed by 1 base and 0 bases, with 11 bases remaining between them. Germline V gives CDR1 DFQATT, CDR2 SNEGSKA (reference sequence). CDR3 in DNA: TGCAGTGCTAGAGTATTGCACCCTAGCACAGATACGCAGTATTTT. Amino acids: CSARVLHPSTDTQYF.

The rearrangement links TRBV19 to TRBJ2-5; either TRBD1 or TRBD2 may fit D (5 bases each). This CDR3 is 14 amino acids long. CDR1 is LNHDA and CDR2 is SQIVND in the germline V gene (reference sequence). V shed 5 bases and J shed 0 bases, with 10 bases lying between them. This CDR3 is CASSWDGNQETQYF. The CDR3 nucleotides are TGTGCCAGTAGTTGGGACGGGAACCAAGAGACCCAGTACTTC. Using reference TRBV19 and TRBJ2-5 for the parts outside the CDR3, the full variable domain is DGGITQSPKYLFRKEGQNVTLSCEQNLNHDAMYWYRQDPGQGLRLIYYSQIVNDFQKGDIAEGYSVSREKKESFPLTVTSAQKNPTAFYLCASSWDGNQETQYFGPGTRLLVL.

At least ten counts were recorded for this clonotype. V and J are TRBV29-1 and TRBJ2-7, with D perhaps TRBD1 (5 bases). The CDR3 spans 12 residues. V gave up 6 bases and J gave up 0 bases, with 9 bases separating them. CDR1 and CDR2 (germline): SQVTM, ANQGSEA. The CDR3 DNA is TGCAGCGTACAGGTGGGCTCCTACGAGCAGTACTTC. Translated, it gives CSVQVGSYEQYF.

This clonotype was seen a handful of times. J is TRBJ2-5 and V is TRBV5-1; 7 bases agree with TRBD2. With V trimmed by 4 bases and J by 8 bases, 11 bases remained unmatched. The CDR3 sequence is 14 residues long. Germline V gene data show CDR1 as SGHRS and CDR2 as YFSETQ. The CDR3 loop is CASSGGRGSDTQYF. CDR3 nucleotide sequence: TGCGCCAGCAGCGGAGGGAGGGGTTCAGACACCCAGTACTTC.

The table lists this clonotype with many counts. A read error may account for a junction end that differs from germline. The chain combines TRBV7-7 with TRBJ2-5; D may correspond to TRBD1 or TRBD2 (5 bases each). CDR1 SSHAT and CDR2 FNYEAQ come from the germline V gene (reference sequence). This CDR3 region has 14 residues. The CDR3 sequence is CASSLGAGQETQYF. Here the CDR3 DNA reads TGTGCTAGCAGCTTAGGGGCGGGCCAAGAGACCCAGTACTTC.

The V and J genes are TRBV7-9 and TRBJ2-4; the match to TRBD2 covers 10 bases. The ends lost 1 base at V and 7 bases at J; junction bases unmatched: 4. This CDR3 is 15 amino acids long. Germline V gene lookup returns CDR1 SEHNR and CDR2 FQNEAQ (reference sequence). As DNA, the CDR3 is TGTGCCAGCAGCTTAGGATCGACTAGCGGGAACATTCAGTACTTC. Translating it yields CASSLGSTSGNIQYF.

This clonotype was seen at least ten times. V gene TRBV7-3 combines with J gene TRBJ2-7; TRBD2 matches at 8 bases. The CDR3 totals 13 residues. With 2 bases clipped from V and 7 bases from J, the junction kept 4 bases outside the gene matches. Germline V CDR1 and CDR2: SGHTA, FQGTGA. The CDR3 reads CASSLQAGVEQYF. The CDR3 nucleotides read TGTGCCAGCAGCTTACAAGCGGGAGTTGAGCAGTACTTC.

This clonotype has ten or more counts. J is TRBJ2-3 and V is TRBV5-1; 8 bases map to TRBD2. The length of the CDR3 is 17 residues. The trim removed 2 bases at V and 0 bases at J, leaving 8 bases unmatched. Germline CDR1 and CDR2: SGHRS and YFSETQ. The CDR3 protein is CASSFGQRELSTDTQYF. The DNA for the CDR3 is TGCGCCAGCAGCTTCGGCCAGCGGGAGTTGAGCACAGATACGCAGTATTTT.

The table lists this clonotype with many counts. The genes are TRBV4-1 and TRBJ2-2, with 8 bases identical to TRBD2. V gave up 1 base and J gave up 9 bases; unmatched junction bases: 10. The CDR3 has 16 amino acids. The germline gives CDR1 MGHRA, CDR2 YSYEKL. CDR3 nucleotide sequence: TGCGCCAGCAGCCAAGGCCTAGCGGGCCGAAGGAGGGAGCTGTTTTTT. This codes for CASSQGLAGRRRELFF.

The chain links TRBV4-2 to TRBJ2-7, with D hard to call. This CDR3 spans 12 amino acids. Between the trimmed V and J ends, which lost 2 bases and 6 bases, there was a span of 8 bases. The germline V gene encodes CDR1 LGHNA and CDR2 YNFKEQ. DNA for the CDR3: TGTGCCAGCAGCCAATCAGGACGCGAGCAGTACTTC. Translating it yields CASSQSGREQYF.

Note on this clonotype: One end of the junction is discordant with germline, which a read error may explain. The CDR3 spells CANSVGRESYEQYF. CDR3 nucleotides: TGTGCCAACAGCGTAGGACGGGAAAGCTACGAGCAGTACTTC. The chain uses TRBV9 and TRBJ2-7; possible D gene TRBD2, 5 bases. The CDR3 has 14 residues. The germline V gene has CDR1 SGDLS and CDR2 YYNGEE. Based on the CDR3 plus reference TRBV9 and TRBJ2-7, the full variable domain is DSGVTQTPKHLITATGQRVTLRCSPRSGDLSVYWYQQSLDQGLQFLIQYYNGEERAKGNILERFSAQQFPDLHSELNLSSLELGDSALYFCANSVGRESYEQYFGPGTRLTVT.

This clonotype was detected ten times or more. The CDR3 region is CASSQAGMNEQFF. The DNA for the CDR3 is TGTGCCAGCAGCCAAGCAGGGATGAATGAGCAGTTCTTC. The J gene is TRBJ2-1, the V gene TRBV14; D may be TRBD1 (5 bases). The V gene lost 1 base and the J gene lost 7 bases, with 8 bases spanning the gap. The CDR3 sequence is 13 residues long. In germline, CDR1 is SGHDN, CDR2 FVKESK.

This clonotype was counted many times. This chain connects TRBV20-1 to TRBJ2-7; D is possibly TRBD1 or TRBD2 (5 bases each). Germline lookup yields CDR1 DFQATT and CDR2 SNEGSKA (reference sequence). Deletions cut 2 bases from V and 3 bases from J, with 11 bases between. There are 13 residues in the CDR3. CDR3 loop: CSARRGASYEQYF. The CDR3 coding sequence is TGCAGTGCTAGAAGAGGGGCAAGCTACGAGCAGTACTTC.

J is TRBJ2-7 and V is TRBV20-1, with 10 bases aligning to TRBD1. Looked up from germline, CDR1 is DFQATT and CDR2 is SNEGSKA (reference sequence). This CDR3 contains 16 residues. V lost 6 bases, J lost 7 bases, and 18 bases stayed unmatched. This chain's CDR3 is CSAVPLDRGDTGEQYF. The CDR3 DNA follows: TGCAGTGCCGTCCCACTGGACAGGGGGGACACCGGGGAGCAGTACTTC.

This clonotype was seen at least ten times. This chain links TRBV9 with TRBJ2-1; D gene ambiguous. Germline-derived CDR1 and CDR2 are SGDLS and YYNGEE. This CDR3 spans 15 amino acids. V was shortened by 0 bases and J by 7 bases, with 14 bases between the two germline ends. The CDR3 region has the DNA TGTGCCAGCAGCGTAGAGTCCTTGGGTGTTAATGAGCAGTTCTTC. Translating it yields CASSVESLGVNEQFF.

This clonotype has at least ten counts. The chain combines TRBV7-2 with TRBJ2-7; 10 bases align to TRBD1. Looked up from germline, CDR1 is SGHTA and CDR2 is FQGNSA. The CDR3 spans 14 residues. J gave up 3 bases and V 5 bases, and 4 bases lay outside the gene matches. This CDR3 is CASSLGTGVYEQYF. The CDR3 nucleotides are TGTGCCAGCAGCCTTGGGACAGGGGTCTACGAGCAGTACTTC.

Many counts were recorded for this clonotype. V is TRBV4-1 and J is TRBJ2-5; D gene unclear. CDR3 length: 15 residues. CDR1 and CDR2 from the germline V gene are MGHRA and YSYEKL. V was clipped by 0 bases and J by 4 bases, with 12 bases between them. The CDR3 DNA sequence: TGCGCCAGCAGCCAAGATCCTAGGCTGGGAGAGACCCAGTACTTC. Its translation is CASSQDPRLGETQYF.

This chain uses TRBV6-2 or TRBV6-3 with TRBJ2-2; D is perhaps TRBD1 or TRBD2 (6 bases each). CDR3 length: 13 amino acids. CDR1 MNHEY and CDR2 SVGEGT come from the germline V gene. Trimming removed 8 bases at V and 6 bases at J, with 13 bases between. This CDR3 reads CASRKGGSGELFF. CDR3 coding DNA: TGTGCCAGCCGCAAGGGGGGATCCGGGGAGCTGTTTTTT.

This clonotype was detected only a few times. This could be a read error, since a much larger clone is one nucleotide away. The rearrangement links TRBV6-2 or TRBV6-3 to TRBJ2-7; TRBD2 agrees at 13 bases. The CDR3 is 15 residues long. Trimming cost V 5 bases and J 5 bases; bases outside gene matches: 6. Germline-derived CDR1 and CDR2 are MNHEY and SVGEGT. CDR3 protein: CASSPTSGRAHEQYF. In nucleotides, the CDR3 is TGTGCCAGCAGTCCTACTAGCGGGAGGGCCCACGAGCAGTACTTC.

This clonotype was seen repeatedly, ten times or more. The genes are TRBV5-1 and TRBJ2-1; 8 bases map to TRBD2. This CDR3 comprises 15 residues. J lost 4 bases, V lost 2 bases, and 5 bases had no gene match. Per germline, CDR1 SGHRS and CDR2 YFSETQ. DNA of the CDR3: TGCGCCAGCAGCTTTGCACTAGCGGCTTACAATGAGCAGTTCTTC. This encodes CASSFALAAYNEQFF.

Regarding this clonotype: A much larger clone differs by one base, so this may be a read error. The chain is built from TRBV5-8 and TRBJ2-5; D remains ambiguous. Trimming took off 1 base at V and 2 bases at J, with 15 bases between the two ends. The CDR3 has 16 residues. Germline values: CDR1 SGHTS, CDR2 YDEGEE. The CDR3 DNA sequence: TGTGCCAGCAGCTTGCCCCTGGCCCTACAACAAGAGACCCAGTACTTC. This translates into CASSLPLALQQETQYF.

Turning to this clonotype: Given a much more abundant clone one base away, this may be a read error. CDR3 coding DNA: TGCGCCAGCAGCCGCCAAGGGGCCCGGGAAGGCTACACCTTC. Encoded protein: CASSRQGAREGYTF. The chain carries TRBV4-1 and TRBJ1-2; D may be TRBD1 (5 bases). The germline V and J ends were trimmed by 4 bases and 8 bases, with 17 bases remaining between them. The V gene's germline CDR1 is MGHRA and CDR2 YSYEKL. The length of the CDR3 is 14 residues.

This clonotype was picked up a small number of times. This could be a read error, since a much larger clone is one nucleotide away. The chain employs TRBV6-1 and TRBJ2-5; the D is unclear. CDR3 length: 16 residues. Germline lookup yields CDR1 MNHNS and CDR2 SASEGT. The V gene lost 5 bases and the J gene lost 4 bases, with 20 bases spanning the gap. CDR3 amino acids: CASSQRAAPRGETQYF. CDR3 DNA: TGTGCCAGCAGTCAAAGGGCAGCTCCTCGTGGAGAGACCCAGTACTTC.

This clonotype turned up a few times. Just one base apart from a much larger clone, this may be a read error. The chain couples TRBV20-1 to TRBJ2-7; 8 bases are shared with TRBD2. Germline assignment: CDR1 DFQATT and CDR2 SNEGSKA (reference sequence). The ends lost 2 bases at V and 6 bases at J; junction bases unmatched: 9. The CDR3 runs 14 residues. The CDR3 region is CSARQREIRSEQYF. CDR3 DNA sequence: TGCAGTGCTAGACAGCGGGAGATCCGCTCCGAGCAGTACTTC.

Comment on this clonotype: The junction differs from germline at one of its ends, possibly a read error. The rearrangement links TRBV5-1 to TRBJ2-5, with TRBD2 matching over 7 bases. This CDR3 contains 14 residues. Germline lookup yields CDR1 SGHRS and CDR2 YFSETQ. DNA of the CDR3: TGCGCCGGCAGCTTGGGAGGGCGGGGAGAGACCCAGTACTTC. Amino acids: CAGSLGGRGETQYF.

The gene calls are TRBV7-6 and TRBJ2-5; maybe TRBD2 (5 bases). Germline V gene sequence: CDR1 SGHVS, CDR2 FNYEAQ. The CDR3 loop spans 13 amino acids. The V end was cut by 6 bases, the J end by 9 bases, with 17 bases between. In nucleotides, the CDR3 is TGTGCCAGCAGGCCTGAGTGGATGGAGGCCCAGTACTTC. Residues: CASRPEWMEAQYF.

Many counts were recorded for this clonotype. The CDR3 nucleotides read TGTGCCATCAGCCTAGCAGGGGAGGGCTACACCTTC. Translation: CAISLAGEGYTF. The chain has TRBV10-3 and TRBJ1-2, with TRBD1 as a possible D gene (6 bases). Looked up from germline, CDR1 is ENHRY and CDR2 is SYGVKD. The CDR3 runs to 12 residues. Trimming stripped 6 bases from V and 8 bases from J, with 13 bases between.